The 30 T cell receptor delta chains below come from one sample, sequenced in a study of gamma-delta chains in newborns, infants, children. TCRdb reanalysed the reads via CATT. The top ten clones hold around 4.4% of a sample with 7,000 to 9,500 delta-chain clones, 20% to 25% of them seen once. Sequencing was performed on blood. The receptors come from a child who was a newborn, infant or young child, either healthy, febrile or measles-vaccinated (not recorded which).

About this clone: At the DNA level, this CDR3 is encoded by other sequences in the same sample as well. This chain links TRDV1 with TRDJ1; 10 nucleotides line up with TRDD3. The germline V gene has CDR1 TSWWSYY and CDR2 QGS. This CDR3 has 24 amino acids. Trimming cost V 2 bases and J 0 bases; bases outside gene matches: 27. CDR3 DNA sequence: TGTGCTCTTGGGGAATTCTTCCTTCCTTACTTTTCCTACTGGGGGATGACCCACACCGATAAACTCATCTTT. Amino acids: CALGEFFLPYFSYWGMTHTDKLIF.

The chain uses TRDV2 and TRDJ3, with 12 bases lining up with TRDD3. Germline CDR1 reads GEAIGNYY; CDR2 reads EKD. Trimming took 1 base from V and 0 from J; bases not matched to a gene: 21. The CDR3 runs to 25 residues. The CDR3 protein is CACDTSFYVLGDTGSTSWDTRQMFF. The CDR3 nucleotides are TGTGCCTGTGACACAAGCTTCTACGTACTGGGGGATACAGGGAGTACCTCCTGGGACACCCGACAGATGTTTTTC.

This clone was recorded a few times. Compared with germline, one end of the junction differs, possibly owing to a read error. This chain links TRDV1 with TRDJ1; 13 positions match TRDD3. CDR3 length: 18 residues. Germline values: CDR1 TSWWSYY, CDR2 QGS. CDR3 amino acids: CALGDMPVLGDTADRLIF. The CDR3 DNA sequence: TGTGCTCTTGGGGATATGCCTGTACTGGGGGATACGGCCGATAGACTCATCTTT.

This clone was counted between two and nine times. A much larger clone differs from this one at a single base, so this may be a read error. The J gene is TRDJ1, the V gene TRDV2; TRDD2 aligns across 9 bases. CDR1 and CDR2 from the germline V gene are GEAIGNYY and EKD. The CDR3 loop spans 20 amino acids. V gave up 4 bases and J gave up 9 bases; unmatched junction bases: 29. As DNA, the CDR3 is TGTGCCTGTGATCCGACACCTTCCTACGGGAGGGAGAACCCGCGGGTGGAACTCATCTTT. Protein: CACDPTPSYGRENPRVELIF.

This clone was picked up a small number of times. A read error is possible here, since a much larger clone lies one base away. This chain uses TRDV2 with TRDJ1, with 11 bases aligning to TRDD3. This CDR3 is built from 21 residues. Germline V lookup: CDR1 GEAIGNYY, CDR2 EKD. The CDR3 sequence: CARDTVSPMGDTLVQADKLIF. DNA of the CDR3: TGTGCCCGTGACACCGTTTCCCCTATGGGGGATACGTTAGTCCAGGCCGATAAACTCATCTTT.

CDR3 DNA: TGTGCCTGTGACACCTGGGGGATAGAAATGGGTAAACTCATCTTT. This sequence encodes CACDTWGIEMGKLIF. The rearrangement joins TRDV2 to TRDJ1; 9 nucleotides line up with TRDD3. The CDR3 extends over 15 amino acids. Unmatched junction bases numbered 8, after V lost 0 bases and J lost 7 bases. CDR1 GEAIGNYY and CDR2 EKD come from the germline V gene.

The chain recombines TRDV2 with TRDJ1, with TRDD3 matching over 9 bases. CDR3 length: 14 residues. Trimming took 2 bases from V and 0 from J; bases not matched to a gene: 0. Per germline, CDR1 GEAIGNYY and CDR2 EKD. The CDR3 DNA sequence: TGTGCCTGTGACAACTGGGGGAACACCGATAAACTCATCTTT. It encodes CACDNWGNTDKLIF.

The CDR3 reads CACDPLEDIATDKLIF. The CDR3, as DNA: TGTGCCTGTGATCCACTGGAGGATATTGCCACCGATAAACTCATCTTT. V is TRDV2 and J is TRDJ1; D might be TRDD3 (5 bases). Germline lookup yields CDR1 GEAIGNYY and CDR2 EKD. The ends were cut back, 4 bases at V and 1 base at J, with 18 bases in the middle. The CDR3 covers 16 residues.

This clone was counted between two and nine times. The same CDR3 also results from other DNA sequences found in this sample. V gene TRDV2 combines with J gene TRDJ1; 10 bases are a match to TRDD3. Looked up from germline, CDR1 is GEAIGNYY and CDR2 is EKD. CDR3 size: 15 residues. J gave up 6 bases and V 3 bases, and 9 bases lay outside the gene matches. The CDR3 nucleotides read TGTGCCTGTGACCCACTGGGGGATTCGGCCCATAAACTCATCTTT. Its translation is CACDPLGDSAHKLIF.

This clone appeared a few times. V and J are TRDV2 and TRDJ1; 13 positions match TRDD3. V shed 2 bases and J 1 base; nucleotides not matched to a gene: 12. This CDR3 region has 19 residues. Per the germline V gene, CDR1 is GEAIGNYY and CDR2 is EKD. CDR3 loop: CACDRLVLGDTHITDKLIF. The CDR3 DNA reads as TGTGCCTGTGACAGGCTAGTACTGGGGGATACGCATATCACCGATAAACTCATCTTT.

By share, this clone counts as medium-sized. V usage is TRDV1 and J usage is TRDJ1, with D perhaps matching TRDD2 (7 bases). This CDR3 contains 18 residues. Germline V gives CDR1 TSWWSYY, CDR2 QGS. V was clipped by 3 bases and J by 7 bases, with 27 bases between them. The CDR3 nucleotides are TGTGCTCTTGGGGACCGGCCTTCCTTGTACTGGGCTCCAGGTAAACTCATCTTT. Amino acid sequence: CALGDRPSLYWAPGKLIF.

The chain uses TRDV2 and TRDJ3; the D is unclear. CDR1 is GEAIGNYY, CDR2 EKD, per germline. There are 18 residues in the CDR3. Trimming stripped 2 bases from V and 0 bases from J, with 13 bases between. CDR3 sequence reads: CACDSLAGASWDTRQMFF. The CDR3 coding sequence is TGTGCCTGTGACAGCCTGGCAGGAGCCTCCTGGGACACCCGACAGATGTTTTTC.

The rearrangement links TRDV2 to TRDJ3, with 9 bases identical to TRDD3. The J segment lost 0 bases and the V segment lost 3 bases, leaving 5 bases of the junction unmatched. CDR1 GEAIGNYY and CDR2 EKD come from the germline V gene. CDR3 size: 18 residues. The CDR3 DNA reads as TGTGCCTGTGACCCACCGGGGGATACCTCCTGGGACACCCGACAGATGTTTTTC. This encodes CACDPPGDTSWDTRQMFF.

About this clone: Other DNA sequences in the sample encode the same CDR3. This chain links TRDV2 with TRDJ1; TRDD3 matches at 13 bases. V lost 4 bases, J lost 4 bases, and 14 bases stayed unmatched. The CDR3 length is 18 residues. Germline CDR1 reads GEAIGNYY; CDR2 reads EKD. The CDR3 DNA is TGTGCCTGTGATACCGTCCCTACTGGGGGATACGTCGGCGATAAACTCATCTTT. This translates into CACDTVPTGGYVGDKLIF.

J is TRDJ1 and V is TRDV2; D is perhaps TRDD3 (5 bases). Per germline, CDR1 GEAIGNYY and CDR2 EKD. The V and J ends lost 2 bases and 3 bases respectively, with 24 bases between them. CDR3 size: 18 residues. The CDR3: CACDRLSGGSPRADKLIF. The CDR3 DNA sequence: TGTGCCTGTGACAGATTGTCGGGGGGCTCCCCCCGGGCCGATAAACTCATCTTT.

As regards this clone: A much larger clone lies a single base off, so this may be a read error. This specimen includes other DNA sequences encoding the same CDR3. The V gene is TRDV2, the J gene TRDJ1, with a possible D match to TRDD3 (7 bases). Germline V gene data show CDR1 as GEAIGNYY and CDR2 as EKD. This CDR3 has 27 residues. CDR3 nucleotides: TGTGCCTGCGACACGCTGCCGTCCTACTCATCCGGGGATATCGATCCTCCACAGATCCCCTACACCGATAAACTCATCTTT. It codes for CACDTLPSYSSGDIDPPQIPYTDKLIF.

The table lists this clone with a few counts. The genes are TRDV2 and TRDJ1, with D perhaps matching TRDD3 (5 bases). Germline V CDR1 and CDR2: GEAIGNYY, EKD. The V end lost 1 base, the J end lost 0 bases, and 14 bases lay between the germline ends. The CDR3 is 16 amino acids. CDR3 in amino acids: CACDTVGTGDTDKLIF. The CDR3 coding sequence is TGTGCCTGTGACACGGTGGGGACGGGGGACACCGATAAACTCATCTTT.

Within the sample, this clone is medium-sized. The identical CDR3 is also encoded by other nucleotide sequences in the sample. V gene TRDV2 combines with J gene TRDJ1; 11 bases map to TRDD3. CDR3 length: 20 residues. Germline V gene sequence: CDR1 GEAIGNYY, CDR2 EKD. After removal of 0 bases from V and 0 bases from J, the junction contained 14 bases not matched to a gene. CDR3 sequence: CACDTVGGYAGEGNTDKLIF. DNA for the CDR3: TGTGCCTGTGACACCGTTGGGGGATACGCGGGAGAGGGGAACACCGATAAACTCATCTTT.

This chain uses TRDV2 with TRDJ1; 13 nucleotides match TRDD3. There are 22 residues in the CDR3. Germline loops: CDR1 GEAIGNYY, CDR2 EKD. After removal of 1 base from V and 3 bases from J, the junction contained 22 bases not matched to a gene. CDR3 protein: CACDTLSPRLGTGGYASDKLIF. The CDR3 DNA reads TGTGCCTGTGACACGCTGTCCCCACGACTCGGTACTGGGGGATACGCATCCGATAAACTCATCTTT.

The chain uses TRDV2 and TRDJ1; TRDD3 agrees at 8 bases. The J segment lost 0 bases and the V segment lost 2 bases, leaving 16 bases of the junction unmatched. The CDR3 loop spans 19 amino acids. The V gene's germline CDR1 is GEAIGNYY and CDR2 EKD. In nucleotides, the CDR3 is TGTGCCTGTGACAATGTACTGGGGGCTCTCGAGGGGTACACCGATAAACTCATCTTT. Translation gives CACDNVLGALEGYTDKLIF.

This clone has more than one count but fewer than ten. The V call is TRDV2, the J call TRDJ3; the match to TRDD3 covers 11 bases. Germline V gives CDR1 GEAIGNYY, CDR2 EKD. The CDR3 has 20 amino acids. J lost 0 bases, V lost 0 bases, and 6 bases had no gene match. The CDR3 nucleotides read TGTGCCTGTGACACCAGTACTGGGGGATATGCCTCCTGGGACACCCGACAGATGTTTTTC. The encoded protein is CACDTSTGGYASWDTRQMFF.

This clone has only a few counts. The rearrangement links TRDV2 to TRDJ1; D possibly corresponds to TRDD3 (6 bases). Germline CDR1 reads GEAIGNYY; CDR2 reads EKD. This CDR3 comprises 15 residues. V was shortened by 3 bases and J by 3 bases, with 16 bases between the two germline ends. CDR3 DNA: TGTGCCTGTGACTTACTGGGCGATGGGGCCGATAAACTCATCTTT. Protein product: CACDLLGDGADKLIF.

The table lists this clone with a few counts. The chain joins TRDV2 to TRDJ3, with 13 bases aligning to TRDD3. The CDR3 has 19 amino acids. Germline V CDR1 and CDR2: GEAIGNYY, EKD. Trimming cost V 3 bases and J 0 bases; bases outside gene matches: 4. CDR3 residues: CACDVLGDTRSWDTRQMFF. The CDR3 DNA reads as TGTGCCTGTGACGTACTGGGGGATACGCGCTCCTGGGACACCCGACAGATGTTTTTC.

This clone was counted a few times. At one end, the junction sequence differs from germline, possibly due to a read error. V is TRDV2 and J is TRDJ1, with 9 bases aligning to TRDD3. The CDR3 is 17 amino acids. Germline V lookup: CDR1 GEAIGNYY, CDR2 EKD. The CDR3 nucleotides read TGTGCCTGTGACGGACTGGGGGACCACGCTTACACCGATAAAATCATCTTT. This codes for CACDGLGDHAYTDKIIF.

This clone came up a few times. The junction departs from the called germline gene at one end, perhaps through a read error. This rearrangement joins TRDV2 to TRDJ1; 7 bases map to TRDD3. CDR1 GEAIGNYY and CDR2 EKD come from the germline V gene. The CDR3 consists of 15 residues. The CDR3: CACDTVGENTDRLIF. CDR3 DNA: TGTGCCTGTGACACCGTGGGGGAAAACACCGATAGACTCATCTTT.

The CDR3 bases are TGTGCCTGTGACACCGTTGGGGGACTTGCCCGCACCGATAAACTCATCTTT. The encoded protein is CACDTVGGLARTDKLIF. The J gene is TRDJ1, the V gene TRDV2, with 7 bases lining up with TRDD3. The CDR3 is 17 residues long. Unmatched junction bases numbered 10, after V lost 0 bases and J lost 1 base. Germline CDR1 and CDR2: GEAIGNYY and EKD.

Turning to this clone: One end of the junction varies from germline; a read error may be responsible. The gene calls are TRDV2 and TRDJ1; D gene uncertain. Germline CDR1 GEAIGNYY, CDR2 EKD. The CDR3 sequence is 13 residues long. The CDR3 loop reads CAGDPLNTDKLIF. CDR3 DNA sequence: TGTGCCGGTGACCCCTTAAACACCGATAAACTCATCTTC.

The rearrangement links TRDV2 to TRDJ1; D perhaps matches TRDD3 (6 bases). V dropped 0 bases and J dropped 7 bases, with 26 bases sitting between them. The CDR3 consists of 18 residues. Per germline, CDR1 GEAIGNYY and CDR2 EKD. This chain's CDR3 is CACDTVSRGTGSPPKLIF. The CDR3 nucleotides read TGTGCCTGTGACACCGTGAGTAGGGGTACTGGGTCACCTCCTAAACTCATCTTT.

The chain has TRDV1 and TRDJ1; the match to TRDD3 covers 11 bases. This CDR3 has 18 residues. CDR1 is TSWWSYY and CDR2 is QGS in the germline V gene. V gave up 5 bases and J gave up 0 bases; unmatched junction bases: 11. The CDR3: CALGPRGWGIRYTDKLIF. The CDR3 nucleotides are TGTGCTCTTGGGCCGAGGGGGTGGGGGATACGATACACCGATAAACTCATCTTT.

The chain has TRDV2 and TRDJ1; 8 nucleotides align to TRDD3. The CDR3 extends over 16 amino acids. Germline CDR1 GEAIGNYY, CDR2 EKD. The V and J ends lost 3 bases and 2 bases, in that order; junction bases with no gene match: 10. The DNA of the CDR3 is TGTGCCTGTGACCCCTTGGCAGTGGGGGATACCGATAAACTCATCTTT. It encodes CACDPLAVGDTDKLIF.